Sequencing of this T cell receptor (beta chain) was carried out in a study of blood T cells in healthy people across ages. Using a J-beta primer mix together with a sample-barcoded 5' primer, a second PCR was run for about 6 to 12 cycles. Using its own MiXCR run on the 5' RACE reads, TCRdb lists one record per CDR3 protein. Here the sample spans just under 550,000 distinct CDR3 sequences, 24% being singletons. General study points: TCR beta diversity, measured per million T cells, fell in a roughly linear way with age.

This clonotype was counted a few times. Its antigen is not known. CDR3 size: 13 residues. Trimming cost V 3 bases and J 4 bases, with 9 bases left between them. Germline V lookup: CDR1 MNHEY, CDR2 SMNVEV (reference sequence). The same sample was also used in a study of T cells of mothers and their children. This second study says: A few mothers and their six children, all healthy Caucasians, donated. Random nucleotides (2-4) and sample barcodes were added by the M1S primer used in the second PCR. Each mother yielded more than 9.5 million TCR beta CDR3 reads. Each child yielded 2.5 million to 3 million reads.

The receptor was derived from a boy aged 10-17 years in good health. Sequencing used blood. V is TRBV27 and J is TRBJ1-2; possibly TRBD1 for D (5 bases). CDR3 sequence reads: CASSLGVFYGYTF. The CDR3 nucleotides read TGTGCCAGCAGTTTGGGGGTATTCTATGGCTACACCTTC.